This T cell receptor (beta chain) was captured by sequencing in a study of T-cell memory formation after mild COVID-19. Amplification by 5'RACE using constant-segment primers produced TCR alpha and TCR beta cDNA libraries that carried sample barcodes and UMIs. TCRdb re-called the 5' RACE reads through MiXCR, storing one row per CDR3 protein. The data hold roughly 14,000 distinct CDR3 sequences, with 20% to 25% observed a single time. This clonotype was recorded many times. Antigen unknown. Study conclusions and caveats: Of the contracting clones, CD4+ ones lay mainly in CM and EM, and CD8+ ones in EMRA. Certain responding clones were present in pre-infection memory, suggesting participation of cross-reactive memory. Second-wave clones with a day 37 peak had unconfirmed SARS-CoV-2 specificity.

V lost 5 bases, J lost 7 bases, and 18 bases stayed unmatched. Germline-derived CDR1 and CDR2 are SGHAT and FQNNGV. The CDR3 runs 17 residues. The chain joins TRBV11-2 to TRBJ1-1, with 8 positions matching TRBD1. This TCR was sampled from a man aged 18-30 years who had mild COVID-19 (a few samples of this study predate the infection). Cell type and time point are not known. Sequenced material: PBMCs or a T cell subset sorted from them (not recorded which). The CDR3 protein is CASSLTRQGIRDVEAFF. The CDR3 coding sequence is TGTGCCAGCAGCCTTACCCGACAGGGGATTCGGGATGTTGAAGCTTTCTTT.